The 3 T cell receptor beta chains presented below share a single source sample, sequenced in a study of cytomegalovirus exposure and HLA in healthy donors. PCR involved 60 Vbeta and 13 Jbeta primers. Generated by immunoSEQ multiplex PCR, the TCRdb table keeps only in-frame clones and is missing some. The data contain about 57,000 clones, 83% of them singletons. Input material: PBMCs. These receptors came from a man aged 25-45 years in good health and CMV-seronegative.

This clone appeared a single time. This chain connects TRBV5-1 to TRBJ2-7, with 10 bases that match TRBD1. CDR1 and CDR2 (germline): SGHRS, YFSETQ. The CDR3 extends over 16 amino acids. V dropped 4 bases and J dropped 2; count of bases not matched to a gene: 9. CDR3 DNA: TGCGCCAGCAGCATACCGGACAGGGGGGACCCCTACGAGCAGTACTTC. Its translation is CASSIPDRGDPYEQYF.

V gene TRBV6-1 combines with J gene TRBJ2-5, with 8 bases lining up with TRBD2. The CDR3 covers 15 residues. V lost 3 bases and J lost 5; bases outside the gene matches: 8. Germline-derived CDR1 and CDR2 are MNHNS and SASEGT. CDR3 region: CASSDSSGGRETQYF. CDR3 nucleotide sequence: TGTGCCAGCAGTGATTCCAGCGGGGGCCGGGAGACCCAGTACTTC.

This chain uses TRBV4-3 with TRBJ2-2; 8 nucleotides match TRBD1. The germline CDR1 and CDR2 sequences are LGHNA and YSLEER. Losses at the gene ends were 1 base for V and 5 bases for J; bases not matched to a gene: 6. This CDR3 contains 16 residues. The CDR3 is CASSQAQGASTGELFF. The CDR3 DNA reads TGCGCCAGCAGCCAAGCCCAGGGGGCAAGTACCGGGGAGCTGTTTTTT.